The next 26 T cell receptor beta chains were all read from a single sample in a study of glioma-infiltrating T cells after dendritic cell vaccination. The table came from immunoSEQ multiplex PCR; TCRdb's copy has only in-frame clones and leaves some out. The sample records roughly 96,000 clones, around 80% being singletons. The sample consisted of blood, taken before dendritic cell vaccination. The receptors were gathered from a human donor with glioblastoma.

The V gene is TRBV27, the J gene TRBJ1-1; D perhaps matches TRBD1 (6 bases). Germline assignment: CDR1 MNHEY and CDR2 SMNVEV (reference sequence). The V and J ends lost 2 bases and 4 bases respectively, with 38 bases between them. The length of the CDR3 is 23 residues. The CDR3 spells CASSLTHLRGLRVAWELGTEAFF. CDR3 sequence (DNA): TGTGCCAGCAGTTTAACACACCTCAGGGGTTTAAGAGTAGCATGGGAACTGGGCACTGAAGCTTTCTTT.

This chain links TRBV6-6 with TRBJ1-1; 12 positions agree with TRBD1. The V segment lost 6 bases and the J segment 1 base; nucleotides outside the gene matches: 3. In germline, CDR1 is MNHNY, CDR2 SVGAGI (reference sequence). CDR3 length: 15 residues. CDR3 loop: CASRPGQGANTEAFF. CDR3 DNA sequence: TGTGCCAGCAGACCGGGACAGGGGGCGAACACTGAAGCTTTCTTT.

Only one count was recorded for this clone. The chain couples TRBV2 to TRBJ2-7; 8 bases are a match to TRBD2. This CDR3 has 17 amino acids. Germline V gives CDR1 SNHLY, CDR2 FYNNEI. V dropped 3 bases and J dropped 3; count of bases not matched to a gene: 13. The CDR3 nucleotides are TGTGCCAGCAGTGACGGTGGACTCGGGAGGGCCCTCTACGAGCAGTACTTC. This gives the protein CASSDGGLGRALYEQYF. The variable domain in full, completed from reference TRBV2 and TRBJ2-7, reads EPEVTQTPSHQVTQMGQEVILRCVPISNHLYFYWYRQILGQKVEFLVSFYNNEISEKSEIFDDQFSVERPDGSNFTLKIRSTKLEDSAMYFCASSDGGLGRALYEQYFGPGTRLTVT.

V usage is TRBV6-1 and J usage is TRBJ2-1; the D gene is possibly TRBD1 (5 bases). The V end was cut by 1 base, the J end by 6 bases, with 28 bases between. This CDR3 comprises 20 residues. Germline values: CDR1 MNHNS, CDR2 SASEGT. CDR3 in DNA: TGTGCCAGCAGTGAAGTCGCGGTCCAGACAGCCCAGGGATCAGGCAATGAGCAGTTCTTC. Its translation is CASSEVAVQTAQGSGNEQFF.

This clone is a singleton in its sample. The chain carries TRBV25-1 and TRBJ1-5; D remains unclear. Trimming shortened V by 1 base and J by 4 bases, and 5 bases separated the two germline ends. The CDR3 runs to 13 residues. The germline CDR1 and CDR2 sequences are MGHDK and SYGVNS. This chain's CDR3 is CASSESGNQPQHF. For the CDR3, the DNA is TGTGCCAGCAGTGAATCCGGGAATCAGCCCCAGCATTTT.

The chain recombines TRBV5-1 with TRBJ2-1; 8 bases match TRBD1. This CDR3 contains 15 residues. Unmatched junction bases numbered 2, after V lost 0 bases and J lost 3 bases. CDR1 and CDR2 from the germline V gene are SGHRS and YFSETQ. CDR3 bases: TGCGCCAGCAGCTTGGTAGGGACAGGCTACAATGAGCAGTTCTTC. It yields the protein CASSLVGTGYNEQFF. Full variable domain (outside the CDR3, taken from reference TRBV5-1 and TRBJ2-1): KAGVTQTPRYLIKTRGQQVTLSCSPISGHRSVSWYQQTPGQGLQFLFEYFSETQRNKGNFPGRFSGRQFSNSRSEMNVSTLELGDSALYLCASSLVGTGYNEQFFGPGTRLTVL.

This clone came up once. The rearrangement links TRBV29-1 to TRBJ2-7; weak D call: TRBD1 (6 bases). V was cut by 4 bases and J by 3 bases, with 13 bases left in between. This CDR3 has 13 amino acids. Per germline, CDR1 SQVTM and CDR2 ANQGSEA. CDR3: CSVVPGRGYEQYF. The CDR3 coding sequence is TGCAGCGTTGTTCCCGGCAGGGGCTACGAGCAGTACTTC.

The V call is TRBV7-3, the J call TRBJ1-2, with 8 bases matching TRBD1. CDR3 size: 15 residues. The germline CDR1 and CDR2 sequences are SGHTA and FQGTGA. Losses at the gene ends were 1 base for V and 6 bases for J; bases not matched to a gene: 7. The CDR3 here is CASSLRQGAPDGYTF. CDR3 sequence (DNA): TGTGCCAGCAGCTTAAGGCAGGGGGCCCCTGATGGCTACACCTTC.

V usage is TRBV30 and J usage is TRBJ1-1; D unclear. This CDR3 comprises 16 residues. The V and J ends lost 0 bases and 0 bases respectively, with 14 bases between them. CDR1 is GTSNPN, CDR2 SVGIG, per germline (reference sequence). The CDR3 DNA sequence: TGTGCCTGGAGTGTATGGCACAGAACAATGAACACTGAAGCTTTCTTT. Translated, it gives CAWSVWHRTMNTEAFF. Full variable domain (remainder filled in from reference TRBV30 and TRBJ1-1): SQTIHQWPATLVQPVGSPLSLECTVEGTSNPNLYWYRQAAGRGLQLLFYSVGIGQISSEVPQNLSASRPQDRQFILSSKKLLLSDSGFYLCAWSVWHRTMNTEAFFGQGTRLTVV.

The rearrangement links TRBV28 to TRBJ1-2, with unresolved D. This CDR3 is built from 12 residues. With 3 bases removed from V and 4 bases from J, the gap between germline ends came to 6 bases. CDR1 is MDHEN, CDR2 SYDVKM, per germline. The CDR3 loop is CASSLQFYGYTF. The CDR3 DNA reads as TGTGCCAGCAGTTTGCAGTTCTATGGCTACACCTTC.

CDR3 region: CASSYYTPGGFYGYTF. CDR3 DNA: TGTGCCAGCAGTTACTATACGCCAGGGGGATTCTATGGCTACACCTTC. V and J are TRBV6-5 and TRBJ1-2; TRBD1 aligns across 7 bases. V trimming: 1 base; J trimming: 4 bases; junction bases outside the gene matches: 9. The CDR3 consists of 16 residues. Germline lookup yields CDR1 MNHEY and CDR2 SVGAGI.

CDR3 DNA: TGCGCCAGCAGCCCGGACAGGGTGAACACTGAAGCTTTCTTT. Protein: CASSPDRVNTEAFF. The chain uses TRBV5-1 and TRBJ1-1; the match to TRBD1 covers 8 bases. CDR1 is SGHRS and CDR2 is YFSETQ in the germline V gene. The CDR3 is made up of 14 amino acids. V was pared by 4 bases and J by 0 bases, with 2 bases of the junction left unmatched.

The table lists this clone with a few counts. V usage is TRBV2 and J usage is TRBJ1-6; 7 positions match TRBD1. This CDR3 contains 14 residues. Germline V gene data show CDR1 as SNHLY and CDR2 as FYNNEI. The V gene end was trimmed by 6 bases and the J gene end by 7 bases; junction bases not matched to a gene: 6. The CDR3 DNA reads as TGTGCCAGCAGGGGGACAGTGCCGAATTCACCCCTCCACTTT. Amino acid sequence: CASRGTVPNSPLHF.

J is TRBJ2-3 and V is TRBV2, with a weak D call TRBD2 (7 bases). Germline V CDR1 and CDR2: SNHLY, FYNNEI. This CDR3 region has 15 residues. Trimming took 4 bases from V and 1 from J, leaving 12 bases between them. CDR3 region: CASSGRRGRTDTQYF. Here the CDR3 DNA reads TGTGCCAGCAGTGGTCGGCGGGGGCGCACAGATACGCAGTATTTT.

This clone has just a few counts. The genes are TRBV5-1 and TRBJ2-7, with a weak D call TRBD1 (6 bases). The V end lost 4 bases, the J end lost 2 bases, and 16 bases lay between the germline ends. The CDR3 sequence is 15 residues long. The germline gives CDR1 SGHRS, CDR2 YFSETQ. CDR3 DNA sequence: TGCGCCAGCAGCCTGGGGGCAGGGAAAGCCTACGAGCAGTACTTC. Translation: CASSLGAGKAYEQYF. The full variable domain, its missing parts supplied by reference TRBV5-1 and TRBJ2-7, is KAGVTQTPRYLIKTRGQQVTLSCSPISGHRSVSWYQQTPGQGLQFLFEYFSETQRNKGNFPGRFSGRQFSNSRSEMNVSTLELGDSALYLCASSLGAGKAYEQYFGPGTRLTVT.

The chain recombines TRBV19 with TRBJ1-1; TRBD1 might be the D (6 bases). The germline CDR1 and CDR2 sequences are LNHDA and SQIVND (reference sequence). The CDR3 has 13 amino acids. V lost 5 bases to trimming and J lost 10 bases, with 17 bases between them. CDR3 residues: CASSLTGPGRAFF. CDR3 bases: TGTGCCAGTAGTTTAACAGGGCCGGGGAGAGCTTTCTTT.

The chain carries TRBV5-5 and TRBJ1-1, with D uncertain. V lost 0 bases and J lost 11, with 14 bases in between. Germline values: CDR1 SGHKS, CDR2 YYEKEE (reference sequence). CDR3 length: 13 residues. CDR3 coding DNA: TGTGCCAGCAGCTTGGCGGCCCTCGAGGCGGCTTTCTTT. It codes for CASSLAALEAAFF.

The chain links TRBV6-1 to TRBJ1-5; 9 bases match TRBD1. Germline V lookup: CDR1 MNHNS, CDR2 SASEGT. The J segment lost 3 bases and the V segment lost 7 bases, leaving 7 bases of the junction unmatched. The CDR3 has 15 amino acids. The CDR3 coding sequence is TGTGCCAGCAAGCCGGGACAGGGTTACAATCAGCCCCAGCATTTT. Protein: CASKPGQGYNQPQHF.

The gene calls are TRBV4-1 and TRBJ1-2; maybe TRBD1 (6 bases). This CDR3 contains 13 residues. Trimming shortened V by 5 bases and J by 4 bases, and 11 bases separated the two germline ends. Germline CDR1 MGHRA, CDR2 YSYEKL. CDR3 sequence (DNA): TGCGCCAGCAGCGCGGGGGGCCTCTATGGCTACACCTTC. It codes for CASSAGGLYGYTF.

The V and J genes are TRBV28 and TRBJ1-2; 7 bases fit TRBD1. The length of the CDR3 is 13 residues. Unmatched junction bases numbered 5, after V lost 4 bases and J lost 6 bases. Germline lookup yields CDR1 MDHEN and CDR2 SYDVKM. In DNA form, the CDR3 reads TGTGCCAGCAGTTACGACAGGGACCATGGCTACACCTTC. It codes for CASSYDRDHGYTF.

The chain couples TRBV27 to TRBJ1-5; D unresolved. The germline gives CDR1 MNHEY, CDR2 SMNVEV (reference sequence). V lost 6 bases and J lost 1, with 10 bases in between. This CDR3 is built from 14 residues. The CDR3 DNA follows: TGTGCCAGCAGCCGGAGAGGCAGCAATCAGCCCCAGCATTTT. This gives the protein CASSRRGSNQPQHF.

The chain has TRBV28 and TRBJ1-4; the match to TRBD1 covers 10 bases. Germline values: CDR1 MDHEN, CDR2 SYDVKM. This CDR3 region has 13 residues. J lost 5 bases, V lost 8 bases, and 2 bases had no gene match. The CDR3, as DNA: TGTGCCAGCGAGGGACAGGGGAATGAAAAACTGTTTTTT. It encodes CASEGQGNEKLFF.

The chain links TRBV5-1 to TRBJ2-3; D possibly corresponds to TRBD2 (5 bases). The CDR3 sequence is 15 residues long. Germline loops: CDR1 SGHRS, CDR2 YFSETQ. Trimming stripped 0 bases from V and 0 bases from J, with 8 bases between. CDR3 loop: CASSLDPGSTDTQYF. The DNA for the CDR3 is TGCGCCAGCAGCTTGGATCCGGGAAGCACAGATACGCAGTATTTT. Combining the CDR3 with reference TRBV5-1 and TRBJ2-3 gives the whole variable domain KAGVTQTPRYLIKTRGQQVTLSCSPISGHRSVSWYQQTPGQGLQFLFEYFSETQRNKGNFPGRFSGRQFSNSRSEMNVSTLELGDSALYLCASSLDPGSTDTQYFGPGTRLTVL.

On this clone: The sample holds other DNA sequences that translate to the same CDR3. The rearrangement joins TRBV30 to TRBJ2-7; perhaps TRBD2 as D (5 bases). The germline gives CDR1 GTSNPN, CDR2 SVGIG (reference sequence). This CDR3 comprises 12 residues. V was trimmed by 0 bases and J by 4 bases, leaving 7 bases between them. The CDR3: CAWSVRGYEQYF. CDR3 in DNA: TGTGCCTGGAGTGTACGGGGTTACGAGCAGTACTTC. The variable domain in full, completed from reference TRBV30 and TRBJ2-7, reads SQTIHQWPATLVQPVGSPLSLECTVEGTSNPNLYWYRQAAGRGLQLLFYSVGIGQISSEVPQNLSASRPQDRQFILSSKKLLLSDSGFYLCAWSVRGYEQYFGPGTRLTVT.

The chain is built from TRBV29-1 and TRBJ2-7; tentatively, D is TRBD1 (6 bases). The CDR3 sequence is 12 residues long. The V end lost 5 bases, the J end lost 2 bases, and 10 bases lay between the germline ends. CDR1 and CDR2 (germline): SQVTM, ANQGSEA. CDR3 residues: CSVMDRPYEQYF. The CDR3 nucleotides read TGCAGCGTTATGGACAGACCCTACGAGCAGTACTTC.

The CDR3 sequence: CASSEGGANEKLFF. In DNA form, the CDR3 reads TGTGCCAGCAGCGAAGGGGGAGCTAATGAAAAACTGTTTTTT. The chain is built from TRBV9 and TRBJ1-4; weak D call: TRBD1 (6 bases). The germline V gene encodes CDR1 SGDLS and CDR2 YYNGEE. CDR3 length: 14 amino acids. V was cut by 3 bases and J by 3 bases, with 9 bases left in between.